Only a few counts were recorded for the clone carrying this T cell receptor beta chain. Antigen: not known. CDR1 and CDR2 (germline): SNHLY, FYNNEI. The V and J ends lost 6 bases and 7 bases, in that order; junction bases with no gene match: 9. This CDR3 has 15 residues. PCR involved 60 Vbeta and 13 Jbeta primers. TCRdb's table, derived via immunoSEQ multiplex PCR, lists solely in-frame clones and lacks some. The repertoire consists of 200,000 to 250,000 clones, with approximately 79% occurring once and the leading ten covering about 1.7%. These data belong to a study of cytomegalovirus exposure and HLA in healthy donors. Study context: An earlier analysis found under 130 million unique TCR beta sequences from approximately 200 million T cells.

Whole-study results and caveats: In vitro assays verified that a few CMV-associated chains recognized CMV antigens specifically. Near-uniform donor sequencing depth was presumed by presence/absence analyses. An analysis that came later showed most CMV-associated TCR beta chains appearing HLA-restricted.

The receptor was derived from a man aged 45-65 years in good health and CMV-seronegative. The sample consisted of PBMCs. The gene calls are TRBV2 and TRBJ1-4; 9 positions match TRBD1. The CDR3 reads CASRGRGTGLEKLFF. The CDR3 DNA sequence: TGTGCCAGCAGGGGACGAGGGACAGGGCTTGAAAAACTGTTTTTT.